Below are 11 T cell receptor beta chains sequenced from a single sample in a study of STAT5B mutations in CD4+ large granular lymphocyte leukemia. Clones were sequenced by immunoSEQ multiplex PCR, and TCRdb holds only the in-frame ones, with some missing. The sample holds about 23,000 clones, 70% to 80% seen once. Sequences were obtained from CD4+ T cells from blood buffy coats. These receptors originate from a human donor in good health.

This clone was counted a single time. This chain links TRBV2 with TRBJ2-1, with 9 positions matching TRBD2. Germline CDR1 reads SNHLY; CDR2 reads FYNNEI. Trimming took 1 base from V and 4 from J; bases not matched to a gene: 2. The CDR3 covers 15 residues. The DNA for the CDR3 is TGTGCCAGCAGTGAAGAGACTAGCGGTTACAATGAGCAGTTCTTC. Translation: CASSEETSGYNEQFF.

The rearrangement uses TRBV6-1 and TRBJ2-1, with TRBD2 matching over 8 bases. Unmatched junction bases numbered 2, after V lost 7 bases and J lost 9 bases. The germline gives CDR1 MNHNS, CDR2 SASEGT. The length of the CDR3 is 11 residues. The CDR3 coding sequence is TGTGCCAGCACCGGGAGGGGTGAGCAGTTCTTC. Its protein is CASTGRGEQFF.

The chain links TRBV2 to TRBJ2-5; D is unclear. The CDR3 is 14 amino acids. CDR1 SNHLY and CDR2 FYNNEI come from the germline V gene. Trimming left V 5 bases short and J 1 base short, with 11 bases between. CDR3 coding DNA: TGTGCCAGCAGTTTTCGACGGATCCAAGAGACCCAGTACTTC. Residues: CASSFRRIQETQYF.

The chain recombines TRBV2 with TRBJ2-2, with 12 bases aligning to TRBD2. The CDR3 runs 15 residues. Germline V gene data show CDR1 as SNHLY and CDR2 as FYNNEI. With V trimmed by 6 bases and J by 3 bases, 2 bases remained unmatched. The DNA for the CDR3 is TGTGCCAGCAGACTAGCGGGAGGTTACACCGGGGAGCTGTTTTTT. Translated: CASRLAGGYTGELFF.

This clone was seen just once. In DNA, the CDR3 is TGTGCCGGGACAGGGGGCTATGAGCAGTTCTTC. Its translation is CAGTGGYEQFF. The rearrangement joins TRBV2 to TRBJ2-1; 12 nucleotides align to TRBD1. V was pared by 11 bases and J by 8 bases, with 1 base of the junction left unmatched. The CDR3 has 11 residues. CDR1 is SNHLY, CDR2 FYNNEI, per germline.

This clone has just one count. The chain is built from TRBV29-1 and TRBJ2-1; 10 bases agree with TRBD2. CDR3 length: 15 amino acids. The J segment lost 3 bases and the V segment lost 7 bases, leaving 9 bases of the junction unmatched. The germline V gene encodes CDR1 SQVTM and CDR2 ANQGSEA. The CDR3 spells CSGLTGTSDYNEQFF. The CDR3 coding sequence is TGCAGCGGACTCACCGGGACTAGCGACTACAATGAGCAGTTCTTC.

The V call is TRBV29-1, the J call TRBJ1-1; possibly TRBD1 for D (6 bases). There are 14 residues in the CDR3. Trimming shortened V by 7 bases and J by 0 bases, and 15 bases separated the two germline ends. Germline loops: CDR1 SQVTM, CDR2 ANQGSEA. CDR3: CSADSTGMNTEAFF. CDR3 coding DNA: TGCAGCGCCGATTCAACAGGGATGAACACTGAAGCTTTCTTT.

The V gene is TRBV5-1, the J gene TRBJ2-5; D may be TRBD1 (6 bases). Trimming removed 1 base from V and 5 bases from J, with 15 bases in between. The CDR3 has 15 residues. Germline loops: CDR1 SGHRS, CDR2 YFSETQ. CDR3 sequence (DNA): TGCGCCAGCAGCTTGAGCTTCGGGCAGGGGGAGACCCAGTACTTC. The encoded protein is CASSLSFGQGETQYF.

CDR3 amino acids: CASSRAGSGANVLTF. CDR3 coding DNA: TGTGCCAGCAGCAGAGCAGGGTCTGGGGCCAACGTCCTGACTTTC. This chain links TRBV11-2 with TRBJ2-6; D might be TRBD1 (5 bases). This CDR3 is 15 amino acids long. CDR1 SGHAT and CDR2 FQNNGV come from the germline V gene. Trimming took off 5 bases at V and 1 base at J, with 9 bases between the two ends.

This chain joins TRBV10-3 and TRBJ1-1; 8 bases match TRBD1. Looked up from germline, CDR1 is ENHRY and CDR2 is SYGVKD. The CDR3 has 16 residues. Trimming removed 4 bases from V and 4 bases from J; junction bases left unmatched: 11. Written as DNA, the CDR3 is TGTGCCATCAGTGCCAGGGGGCAAGGTGCCGGCACTGAAGCTTTCTTT. It specifies CAISARGQGAGTEAFF.

This chain links TRBV27 with TRBJ1-1, with D maybe TRBD1 (6 bases). The length of the CDR3 is 15 residues. Germline V lookup: CDR1 MNHEY, CDR2 SMNVEV (reference sequence). Trimming left V 5 bases short and J 4 bases short, with 17 bases between. This CDR3 reads CASSPFLGASTEAFF. In DNA, the CDR3 is TGTGCCAGCAGTCCCTTTTTGGGGGCGAGCACTGAAGCTTTCTTT.